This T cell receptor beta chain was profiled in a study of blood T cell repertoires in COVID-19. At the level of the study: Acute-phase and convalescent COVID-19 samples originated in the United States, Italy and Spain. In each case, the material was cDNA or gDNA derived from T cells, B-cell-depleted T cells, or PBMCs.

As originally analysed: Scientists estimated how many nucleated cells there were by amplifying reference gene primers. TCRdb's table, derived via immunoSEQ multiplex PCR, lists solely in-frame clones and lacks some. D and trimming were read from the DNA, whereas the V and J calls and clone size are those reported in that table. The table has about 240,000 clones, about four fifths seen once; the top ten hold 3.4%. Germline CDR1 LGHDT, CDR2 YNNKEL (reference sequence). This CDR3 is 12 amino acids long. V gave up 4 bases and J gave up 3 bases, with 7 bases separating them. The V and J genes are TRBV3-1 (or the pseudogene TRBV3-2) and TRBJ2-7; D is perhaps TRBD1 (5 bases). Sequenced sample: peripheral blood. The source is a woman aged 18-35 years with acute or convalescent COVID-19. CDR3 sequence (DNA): TGTGCCAGCAGCCGACAGCACTACGAGCAGTACTTC. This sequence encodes CASSRQHYEQYF.